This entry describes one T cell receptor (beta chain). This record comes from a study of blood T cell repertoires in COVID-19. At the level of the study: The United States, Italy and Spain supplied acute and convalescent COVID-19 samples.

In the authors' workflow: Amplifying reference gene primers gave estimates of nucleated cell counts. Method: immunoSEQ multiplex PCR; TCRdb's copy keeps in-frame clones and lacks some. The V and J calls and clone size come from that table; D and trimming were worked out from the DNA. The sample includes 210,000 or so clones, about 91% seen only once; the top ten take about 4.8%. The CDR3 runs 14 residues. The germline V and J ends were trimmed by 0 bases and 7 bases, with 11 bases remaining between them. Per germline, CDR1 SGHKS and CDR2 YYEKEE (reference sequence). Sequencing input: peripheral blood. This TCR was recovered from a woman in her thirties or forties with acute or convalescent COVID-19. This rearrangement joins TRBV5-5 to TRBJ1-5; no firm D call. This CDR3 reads CASSLGDLWQPQHF. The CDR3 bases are TGTGCCAGCAGCTTGGGTGACTTATGGCAGCCCCAGCATTTT.